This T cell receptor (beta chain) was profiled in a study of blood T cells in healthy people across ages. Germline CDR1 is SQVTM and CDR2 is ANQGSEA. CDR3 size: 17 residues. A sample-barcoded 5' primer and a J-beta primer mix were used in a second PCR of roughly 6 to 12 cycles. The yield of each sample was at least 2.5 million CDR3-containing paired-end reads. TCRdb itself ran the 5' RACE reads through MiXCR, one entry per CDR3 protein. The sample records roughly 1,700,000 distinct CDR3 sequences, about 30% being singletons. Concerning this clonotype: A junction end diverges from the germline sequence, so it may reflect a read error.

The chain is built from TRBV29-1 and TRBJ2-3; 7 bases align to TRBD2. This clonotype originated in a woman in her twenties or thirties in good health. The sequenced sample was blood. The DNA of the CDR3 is TGCAGCGTTGTGAATAAGGTGGGAGGGGTTAGCACGGATACGCAGTATTTT. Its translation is CSVVNKVGGVSTDTQYF.